This TCR beta chain was found in a study of OX40 agonist ivuxolimab in advanced cancers. As for the study in general: Patients received the agonistic anti-OX40 (CD134) antibody ivuxolimab. Dose-escalation subjects each had hepatocellular carcinoma, melanoma, renal cell or head and neck cancer.

The germline V gene has CDR1 SEHNR and CDR2 FQNEAQ (reference sequence). The CDR3 has 12 amino acids. The V gene lost 5 bases and the J gene lost 5 bases, with 7 bases spanning the gap. In its sample, this clone was seen a few times. This table comes from immunoSEQ multiplex PCR, and its TCRdb copy is limited to in-frame clones, with some not included. This table has 72,000 or so clones, around 88% appearing once. Material: CD4+ or CD8+ T cells sorted from blood, obtained in a trial of the OX40 agonist ivuxolimab. The receptor's source is an adult with an advanced solid tumor such as melanoma, head and neck, liver or kidney cancer. This sequence joins TRBV7-9 and TRBJ1-5; D remains ambiguous. The chain's CDR3 is CASSVGDQPQHF. In nucleotides, the CDR3 is TGTGCCAGCAGCGTGGGTGATCAGCCCCAGCATTTT.